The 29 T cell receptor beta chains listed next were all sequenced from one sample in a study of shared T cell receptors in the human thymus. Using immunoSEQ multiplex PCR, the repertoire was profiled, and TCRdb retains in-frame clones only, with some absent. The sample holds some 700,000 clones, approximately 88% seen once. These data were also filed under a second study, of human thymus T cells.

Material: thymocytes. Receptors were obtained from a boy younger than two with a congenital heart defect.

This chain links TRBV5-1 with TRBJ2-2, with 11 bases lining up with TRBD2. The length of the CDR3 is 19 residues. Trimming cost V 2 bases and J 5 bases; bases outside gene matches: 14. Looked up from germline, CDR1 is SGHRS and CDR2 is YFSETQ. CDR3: CASSFFPTPASGRTGELFF. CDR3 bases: TGCGCCAGCAGCTTTTTCCCCACGCCGGCTAGCGGGAGGACCGGGGAGCTGTTTTTT.

CDR3 residues: CASSLRTDHSYEQYF. CDR3 sequence (DNA): TGCGCCAGCAGCCTGCGGACAGACCACTCCTACGAGCAGTACTTC. The chain recombines TRBV5-1 with TRBJ2-7; TRBD1 might be the D (6 bases). The CDR3 is 15 residues long. Trimming cost V 4 bases and J 0 bases, with 14 bases left between them. CDR1 SGHRS and CDR2 YFSETQ come from the germline V gene.

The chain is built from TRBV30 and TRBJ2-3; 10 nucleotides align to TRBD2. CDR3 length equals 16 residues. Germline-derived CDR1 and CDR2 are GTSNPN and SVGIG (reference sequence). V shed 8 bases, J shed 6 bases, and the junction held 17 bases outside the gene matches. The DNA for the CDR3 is TGTGCCGGATTCTATGTTGGGCTAGCGGGAGAGGATACGCAGTATTTT. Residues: CAGFYVGLAGEDTQYF.

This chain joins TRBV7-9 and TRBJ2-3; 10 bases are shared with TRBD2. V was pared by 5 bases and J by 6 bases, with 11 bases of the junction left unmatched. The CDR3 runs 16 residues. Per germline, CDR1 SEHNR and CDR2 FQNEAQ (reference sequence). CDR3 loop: CASSQPLAGEKDTQYF. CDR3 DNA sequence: TGTGCCAGCAGCCAGCCCCTAGCGGGAGAGAAGGATACGCAGTATTTT. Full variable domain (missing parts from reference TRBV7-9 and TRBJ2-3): DTGVSQNPRHKITKRGQNVTFRCDPISEHNRLYWYRQTLGQGPEFLTYFQNEAQLEKSRLLSDRFSAERPKGSFSTLEIQRTEQGDSAMYLCASSQPLAGEKDTQYFGPGTRLTVL.

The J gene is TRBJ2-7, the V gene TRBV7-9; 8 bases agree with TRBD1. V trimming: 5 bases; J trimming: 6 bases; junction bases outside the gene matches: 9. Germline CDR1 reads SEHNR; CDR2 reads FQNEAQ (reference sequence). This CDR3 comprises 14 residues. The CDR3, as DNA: TGTGCCAGCAGCCAGCCGACAGGGGCATCCGAGCAGTACTTC. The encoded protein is CASSQPTGASEQYF.

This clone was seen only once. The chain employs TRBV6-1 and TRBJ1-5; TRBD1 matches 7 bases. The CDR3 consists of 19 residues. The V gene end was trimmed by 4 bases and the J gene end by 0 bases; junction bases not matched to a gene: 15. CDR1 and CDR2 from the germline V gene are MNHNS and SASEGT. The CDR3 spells CASSGGQLNKNNSNQPQHF. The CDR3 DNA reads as TGTGCCAGCAGTGGGGGACAGCTAAACAAGAACAATAGCAATCAGCCCCAGCATTTT.

CDR3 loop: CASRISEEVPLEQYF. In DNA, the CDR3 is TGTGCCAGTAGGATTAGCGAGGAGGTCCCCCTCGAGCAGTACTTC. The V and J genes are TRBV19 and TRBJ2-7; tentatively, D is TRBD2 (5 bases). The CDR3 runs to 15 residues. Trimming took off 6 bases at V and 6 bases at J, with 21 bases between the two ends. Germline CDR1 and CDR2: LNHDA and SQIVND (reference sequence).

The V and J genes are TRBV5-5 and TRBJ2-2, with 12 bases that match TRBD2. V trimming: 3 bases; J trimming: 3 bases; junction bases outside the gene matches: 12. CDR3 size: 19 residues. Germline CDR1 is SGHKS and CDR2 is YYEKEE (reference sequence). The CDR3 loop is CASSSQGSSGRVDTGELFF. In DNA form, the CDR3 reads TGTGCCAGCAGCTCCCAGGGTTCTAGCGGGAGGGTCGACACCGGGGAGCTGTTTTTT. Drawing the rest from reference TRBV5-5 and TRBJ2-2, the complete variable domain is DAGVTQSPTHLIKTRGQQVTLRCSPISGHKSVSWYQQVLGQGPQFIFQYYEKEERGRGNFPDRFSARQFPNYSSELNVNALLLGDSALYLCASSSQGSSGRVDTGELFFGEGSRLTVL.

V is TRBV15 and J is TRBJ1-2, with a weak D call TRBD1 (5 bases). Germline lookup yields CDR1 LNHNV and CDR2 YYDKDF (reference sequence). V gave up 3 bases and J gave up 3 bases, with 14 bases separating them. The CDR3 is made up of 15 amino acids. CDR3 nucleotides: TGTGCCACCAGCAGGTGGGCCGGGGGGGACTATGGCTACACCTTC. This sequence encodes CATSRWAGGDYGYTF. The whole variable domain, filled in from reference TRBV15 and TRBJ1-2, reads DAMVIQNPRYQVTQFGKPVTLSCSQTLNHNVMYWYQQKSSQAPKLLFHYYDKDFNNEADTPDNFQSRRPNTSFCFLDIRSPGLGDTAMYLCATSRWAGGDYGYTFGSGTRLTVV.

DNA for the CDR3: TGTGCCAGCAGCTTAGGTTCAGTAAGTTCCTACGAGCAGTACTTC. Its protein is CASSLGSVSSYEQYF. The V call is TRBV7-8, the J call TRBJ2-7; no reliable D call. The V and J ends lost 1 base and 1 base respectively, with 11 bases between them. The germline CDR1 and CDR2 sequences are SGHVS and FQNEAQ. The CDR3 runs 15 residues.

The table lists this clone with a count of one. This CDR3 reads CASSLEGLAGGNEQFF. The CDR3 coding sequence is TGTGCCAGCAGCTTAGAAGGACTAGCGGGAGGGAATGAGCAGTTCTTC. V gene TRBV11-3 combines with J gene TRBJ2-1, with 15 bases lining up with TRBD2. The CDR3 spans 16 residues. CDR1 SGHNT and CDR2 YENEEA come from the germline V gene. With V trimmed by 0 bases and J by 7 bases, 1 base remained unmatched.

The DNA for the CDR3 is TGTGCCAGCAGTCCAATTCCCGGGACAGGGGGCGGCCACGAGCAGTACTTC. Amino acid sequence: CASSPIPGTGGGHEQYF. The chain has TRBV28 and TRBJ2-7; the match to TRBD1 covers 12 bases. The germline V gene encodes CDR1 MDHEN and CDR2 SYDVKM. The CDR3 totals 17 residues. V dropped 5 bases and J dropped 5; count of bases not matched to a gene: 13.

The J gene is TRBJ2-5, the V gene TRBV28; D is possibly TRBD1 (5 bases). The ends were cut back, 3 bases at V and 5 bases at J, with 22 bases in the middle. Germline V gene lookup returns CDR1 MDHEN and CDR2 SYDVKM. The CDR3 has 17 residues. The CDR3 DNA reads TGTGCCAGCAGTTTGGTCGGTGAGAAGGGGCCGAGGGAGACCCAGTACTTC. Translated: CASSLVGEKGPRETQYF.

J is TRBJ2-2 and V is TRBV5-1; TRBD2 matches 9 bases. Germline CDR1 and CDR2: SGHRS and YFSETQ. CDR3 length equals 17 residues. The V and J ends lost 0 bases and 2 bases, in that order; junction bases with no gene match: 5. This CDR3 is CASSLGGTSFNTGELFF. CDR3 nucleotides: TGCGCCAGCAGCTTGGGTGGGACTAGCTTCAACACCGGGGAGCTGTTTTTT.

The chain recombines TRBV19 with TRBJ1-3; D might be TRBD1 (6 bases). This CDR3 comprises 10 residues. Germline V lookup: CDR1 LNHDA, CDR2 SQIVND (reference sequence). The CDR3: CATGRNTIYF. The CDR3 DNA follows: TGTGCGACAGGACGAAACACCATATATTTT.

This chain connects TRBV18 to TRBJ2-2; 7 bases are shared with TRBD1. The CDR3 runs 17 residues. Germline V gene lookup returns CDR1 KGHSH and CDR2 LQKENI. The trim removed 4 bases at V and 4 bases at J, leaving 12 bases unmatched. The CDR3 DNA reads TGTGCCAGCTCACACGTCCGACAGGGTATGAGCACCGGGGAGCTGTTTTTT. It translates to CASSHVRQGMSTGELFF.

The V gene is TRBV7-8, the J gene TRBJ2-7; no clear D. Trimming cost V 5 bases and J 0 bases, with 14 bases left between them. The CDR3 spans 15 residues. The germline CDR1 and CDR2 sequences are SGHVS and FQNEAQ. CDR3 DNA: TGTGCCAGCAGCCGAGGCACTGGGTACTCCTACGAGCAGTACTTC. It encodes CASSRGTGYSYEQYF.

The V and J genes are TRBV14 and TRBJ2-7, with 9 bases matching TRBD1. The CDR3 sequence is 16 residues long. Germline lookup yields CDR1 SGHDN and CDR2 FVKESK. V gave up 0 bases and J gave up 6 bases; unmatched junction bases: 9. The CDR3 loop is CASSQDFGQGFSEQYF. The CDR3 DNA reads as TGTGCCAGCAGCCAAGATTTTGGACAGGGGTTTAGCGAGCAGTACTTC.

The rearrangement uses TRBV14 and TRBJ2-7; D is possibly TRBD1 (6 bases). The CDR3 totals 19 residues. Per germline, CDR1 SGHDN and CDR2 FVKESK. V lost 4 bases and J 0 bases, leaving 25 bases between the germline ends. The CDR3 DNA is TGTGCCAGCAGCCCCTACTACCCCAGGACAGTACTTCCCTCCTACGAGCAGTACTTC. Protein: CASSPYYPRTVLPSYEQYF.

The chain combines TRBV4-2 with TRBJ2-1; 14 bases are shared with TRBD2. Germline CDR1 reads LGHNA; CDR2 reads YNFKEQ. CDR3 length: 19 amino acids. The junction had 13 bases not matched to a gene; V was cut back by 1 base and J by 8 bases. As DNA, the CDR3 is TGTGCCAGCAGCCAAGTCGAGGGGACTAGCGGGAGATGTTCCGATGAGCAGTTCTTC. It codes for CASSQVEGTSGRCSDEQFF.

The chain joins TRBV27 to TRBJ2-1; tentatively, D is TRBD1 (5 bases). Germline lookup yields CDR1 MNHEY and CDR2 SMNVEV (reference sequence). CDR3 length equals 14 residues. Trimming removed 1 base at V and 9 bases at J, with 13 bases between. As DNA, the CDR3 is TGTGCCAGCAGTTTATGTTCTCGAAGGGGTGAGCAGTTCTTC. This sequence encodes CASSLCSRRGEQFF.

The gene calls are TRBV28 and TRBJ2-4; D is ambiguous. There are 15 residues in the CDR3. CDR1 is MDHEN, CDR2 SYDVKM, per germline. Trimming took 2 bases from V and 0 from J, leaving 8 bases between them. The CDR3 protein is CASSLHRVAKNIQYF. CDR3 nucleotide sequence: TGTGCCAGCAGTTTACACAGAGTAGCCAAAAACATTCAGTACTTC.

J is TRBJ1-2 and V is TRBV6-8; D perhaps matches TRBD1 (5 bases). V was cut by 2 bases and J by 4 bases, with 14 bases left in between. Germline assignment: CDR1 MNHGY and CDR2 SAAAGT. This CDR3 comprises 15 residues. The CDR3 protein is CASSYHQGLIYGYTF. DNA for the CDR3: TGTGCCAGCAGTTACCACCAGGGACTGATCTATGGCTACACCTTC.

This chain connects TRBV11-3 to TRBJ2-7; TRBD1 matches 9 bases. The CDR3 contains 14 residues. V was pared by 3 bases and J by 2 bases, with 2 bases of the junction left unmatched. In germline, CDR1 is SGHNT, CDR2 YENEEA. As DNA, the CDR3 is TGTGCCAGCAGCTTGGGGGACAGGGCCTACGAGCAGTACTTC. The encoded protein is CASSLGDRAYEQYF. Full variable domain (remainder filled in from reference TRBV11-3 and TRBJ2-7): EAGVVQSPRYKIIEKKQPVAFWCNPISGHNTLYWYLQNLGQGPELLIRYENEEAVDDSQLPKDRFSAERLKGVDSTLKIQPAELGDSAVYLCASSLGDRAYEQYFGPGTRLTVT.

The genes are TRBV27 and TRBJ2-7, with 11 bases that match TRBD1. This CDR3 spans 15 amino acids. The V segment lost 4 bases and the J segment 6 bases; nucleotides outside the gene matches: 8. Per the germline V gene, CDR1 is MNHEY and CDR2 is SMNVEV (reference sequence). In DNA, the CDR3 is TGTGCCAGCAGTTCTGGGACAGGGGGTTATTTCGAGCAGTACTTC. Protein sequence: CASSSGTGGYFEQYF.

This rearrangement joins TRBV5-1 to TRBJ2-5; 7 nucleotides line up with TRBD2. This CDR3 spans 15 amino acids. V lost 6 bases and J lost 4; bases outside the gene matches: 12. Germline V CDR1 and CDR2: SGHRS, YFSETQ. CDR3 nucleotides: TGCGCCAGCACCAGGGCTAGCGGAACTCGAGAGACCCAGTACTTC. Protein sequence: CASTRASGTRETQYF. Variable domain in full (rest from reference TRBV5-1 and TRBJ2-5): KAGVTQTPRYLIKTRGQQVTLSCSPISGHRSVSWYQQTPGQGLQFLFEYFSETQRNKGNFPGRFSGRQFSNSRSEMNVSTLELGDSALYLCASTRASGTRETQYFGPGTRLLVL.

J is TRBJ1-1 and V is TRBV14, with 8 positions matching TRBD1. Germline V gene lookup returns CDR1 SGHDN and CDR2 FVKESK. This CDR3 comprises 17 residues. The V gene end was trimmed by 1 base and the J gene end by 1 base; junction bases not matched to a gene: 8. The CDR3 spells CASSQVLVGQANTEAFF. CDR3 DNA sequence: TGTGCCAGCAGCCAAGTTTTAGTGGGACAGGCGAACACTGAAGCTTTCTTT.

The CDR3 DNA follows: TGCGCCAGCAGCTTGTCTCCGGGGGGTACTGAAGCTTTCTTT. Translating gives CASSLSPGGTEAFF. This chain joins TRBV5-1 and TRBJ1-1; D is perhaps TRBD1 (5 bases). This CDR3 is 14 amino acids long. Per the germline V gene, CDR1 is SGHRS and CDR2 is YFSETQ. V dropped 1 base and J dropped 5 bases, with 12 bases sitting between them.

CDR3 in amino acids: CASSQITGARSPEAFF. The CDR3 DNA follows: TGCGCCAGCAGTCAAATCACAGGGGCGAGATCCCCTGAAGCTTTCTTT. The chain recombines TRBV23-1 with TRBJ1-1, with TRBD1 matching over 7 bases. TRBV23-1 belongs to the ORF category, with a function that is uncertain. This CDR3 is built from 16 residues. V was pared by 2 bases and J by 6 bases, with 12 bases of the junction left unmatched.